This TCR beta chain was obtained from a study of blood T cell repertoires in COVID-19. Turning to the study itself: Acute-phase and convalescent COVID-19 samples originated in the United States, Italy and Spain. The cDNA or gDNA used as material had been derived from T cells, B-cell-depleted T cells, or PBMCs.

Original data processing: Amplification of reference gene primers provided the estimated nucleated cell counts. The protocol was immunoSEQ multiplex PCR, while the TCRdb copy is restricted to in-frame clones and leaves out a portion. Clone size and V and J calls were adopted from that table, with D and trimming inferred from the DNA. The repertoire holds 150,000 to 200,000 clones, with around 80% as singletons. Trimming cost V 5 bases and J 10 bases, with 23 bases left between them. This CDR3 region has 14 residues. Per the germline V gene, CDR1 is GTSNPN and CDR2 is SVGIG (reference sequence). The material sequenced was peripheral blood. V is TRBV30 and J is TRBJ1-1; D is possibly TRBD1 (6 bases). This receptor was obtained from a woman in her 70s who had recovered from COVID-19. CDR3 in amino acids: CAWGITGTPLPAFF. The CDR3 DNA reads TGTGCCTGGGGAATAACAGGGACACCTCTGCCAGCTTTCTTT. The full variable domain, its missing parts supplied by reference TRBV30 and TRBJ1-1, is SQTIHQWPATLVQPVGSPLSLECTVEGTSNPNLYWYRQAAGRGLQLLFYSVGIGQISSEVPQNLSASRPQDRQFILSSKKLLLSDSGFYLCAWGITGTPLPAFFGQGTRLTVV.